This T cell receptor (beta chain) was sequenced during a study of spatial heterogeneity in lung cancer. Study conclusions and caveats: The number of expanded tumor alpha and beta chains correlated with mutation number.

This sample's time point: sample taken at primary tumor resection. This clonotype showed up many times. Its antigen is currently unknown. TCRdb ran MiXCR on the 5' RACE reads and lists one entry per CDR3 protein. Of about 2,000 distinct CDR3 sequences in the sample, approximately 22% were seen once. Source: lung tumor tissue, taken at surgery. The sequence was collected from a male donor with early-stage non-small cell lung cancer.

The CDR3 region is CASSPTRVNTGELFF. As DNA, the CDR3 is TGTGCCAGCTCGCCGACTAGGGTGAACACCGGGGAGCTGTTTTTT. V gene TRBV7-8 combines with J gene TRBJ2-2; TRBD2 is a possible D gene (6 bases). Trimming left V 8 bases short and J 1 base short, with 14 bases between. In germline, CDR1 is SGHVS, CDR2 FQNEAQ. The CDR3 is 15 residues long.